Below are 11 T cell receptor beta chains sequenced from a single sample in a study of T cells in localized non-small cell lung cancer. The assay was immunoSEQ multiplex PCR, and TCRdb's table has in-frame clones only and misses some. The data hold under 70,000 clones, with roughly 85% observed a single time. The source was peripheral blood, collected before any cancer treatment. These receptor sequences come from a woman aged 35 to 75 with stage I lung adenocarcinoma.

CDR3 amino acids: CSVESGAGYGYTF. CDR3 coding DNA: TGCAGCGTTGAAAGCGGGGCAGGGTATGGCTACACCTTC. This rearrangement joins TRBV29-1 to TRBJ1-2; TRBD1 might be the D (5 bases). The germline gives CDR1 SQVTM, CDR2 ANQGSEA. The CDR3 is 13 amino acids. Trimming left V 2 bases short and J 5 bases short, with 12 bases between. Based on the CDR3 plus reference TRBV29-1 and TRBJ1-2, the full variable domain is SAVISQKPSRDICQRGTSLTIQCQVDSQVTMMFWYRQQPGQSLTLIATANQGSEATYESGFVIDKFPISRPNLTFSTLTVSNMSPEDSSIYLCSVESGAGYGYTFGSGTRLTVV.

In regard to this clone: One end of the junction does not line up with germline, which may come from a read error. The chain combines TRBV7-2 with TRBJ2-3; D might be TRBD2 (7 bases). CDR3 length: 11 residues. CDR1 and CDR2 from the germline V gene are SGHTA and FQGNSA. CDR3: CASSLGGGPHF. The CDR3 DNA follows: TGTGCCAGCAGCTTAGGCGGGGGCCCCCATTTT.

V usage is TRBV6-5 and J usage is TRBJ1-2; 7 bases are shared with TRBD1. This CDR3 contains 15 residues. Trimming cost V 0 bases and J 6 bases; bases outside gene matches: 7. Germline V gene lookup returns CDR1 MNHEY and CDR2 SVGAGI. The CDR3 DNA follows: TGTGCCAGCAGTTACTCGACAGGGAGGTTGGATGGCTACACCTTC. This encodes CASSYSTGRLDGYTF.

This sequence joins TRBV19 and TRBJ1-4; D might be TRBD1 (6 bases). V shed 10 bases and J shed 4 bases, with 13 bases lying between them. The CDR3 is made up of 13 amino acids. CDR1 and CDR2 from the germline V gene are LNHDA and SQIVND (reference sequence). CDR3 in amino acids: CATLDRFNEKLFF. As DNA, the CDR3 is TGTGCCACCCTAGACAGGTTTAATGAAAAACTGTTTTTT.

The chain employs TRBV19 and TRBJ1-2, with D hard to call. V gave up 1 base and J gave up 3 bases, with 9 bases separating them. CDR3 length: 14 amino acids. Per germline, CDR1 LNHDA and CDR2 SQIVND (reference sequence). CDR3 loop: CASSIVNSDYGYTF. CDR3 nucleotide sequence: TGTGCCAGTAGTATAGTCAACAGTGACTATGGCTACACCTTC.

The V gene is TRBV6-1, the J gene TRBJ1-5; no clear D gene. The CDR3 extends over 13 amino acids. V shed 6 bases and J shed 6 bases, with 12 bases lying between them. Germline-derived CDR1 and CDR2 are MNHNS and SASEGT. CDR3 in amino acids: CASRGPVPQPQHF. For the CDR3, the DNA is TGTGCCAGCAGGGGCCCCGTCCCTCAGCCCCAGCATTTT.

V usage is TRBV30 and J usage is TRBJ1-2; unclear D gene. Trimming removed 6 bases at V and 2 bases at J, with 7 bases between. This CDR3 comprises 11 residues. CDR1 and CDR2 from the germline V gene are GTSNPN and SVGIG (reference sequence). CDR3 in DNA: TGTGCCTGCAACATCAACTATGGCTACACCTTC. It is translated as CACNINYGYTF.

This chain links TRBV19 with TRBJ1-2, with 9 bases that match TRBD1. After removal of 5 bases from V and 3 bases from J, the junction contained 4 bases not matched to a gene. This CDR3 has 14 amino acids. Germline CDR1 LNHDA, CDR2 SQIVND (reference sequence). CDR3 region: CASSWTGVDYGYTF. CDR3 nucleotide sequence: TGTGCCAGTAGTTGGACAGGGGTTGACTATGGCTACACCTTC.

V usage is TRBV6-1 and J usage is TRBJ2-3, with 7 bases matching TRBD2. CDR3 length: 14 residues. Per germline, CDR1 MNHNS and CDR2 SASEGT. V dropped 9 bases and J dropped 2; count of bases not matched to a gene: 8. CDR3 nucleotides: TGTGCCAGTGGAATCGGGGGGACCACAGATACGCAGTATTTT. Amino acid sequence: CASGIGGTTDTQYF.

V usage is TRBV27 and J usage is TRBJ2-1, with 8 bases fitting TRBD2. This CDR3 comprises 12 residues. Trimming cost V 3 bases and J 9 bases; bases outside gene matches: 1. CDR1 MNHEY and CDR2 SMNVEV come from the germline V gene (reference sequence). The CDR3, as DNA: TGTGCCAGCAGTTTGACTAGCGCTGAGCAGTTCTTC. Residues: CASSLTSAEQFF.

Points on this clone: The sample has other DNA sequences that encode this CDR3 too. This chain links TRBV30 with TRBJ2-1; no definite D call. There are 16 residues in the CDR3. Germline V gene data show CDR1 as GTSNPN and CDR2 as SVGIG (reference sequence). V shed 1 base and J shed 4 bases, with 17 bases lying between them. DNA for the CDR3: TGTGCCTGGAGTGCTTCGACCCCCTCGGTGTACAATGAGCAGTTCTTC. It specifies CAWSASTPSVYNEQFF.